This entry concerns a single TCR beta chain. Its antigen remains unidentified. The data are from a study of cytomegalovirus exposure and HLA in healthy donors. The CDR3 has 16 residues. V gave up 6 bases and J gave up 0 bases; unmatched junction bases: 9. CDR1 and CDR2 from the germline V gene are MRHNA and SNTAGT. General study results and limits: The authors reported that TCR beta sequences could predict HLA-A and HLA-B alleles. These predictions were accurate for most subjects in the first cohort. TRBV6-2, TRBV6-3 and other indistinguishable V segments were excluded. In vitro assays verified that three CMV-associated chains recognized CMV antigens specifically.

The PCR made use of 60 Vbeta and 13 Jbeta primers. Here immunoSEQ multiplex PCR was the method, and the copy in TCRdb shows in-frame clones only, minus some. The sample lists 210,000 or so clones, about 80% occurring once. The source is a man aged 40-55 years in good health and CMV-seronegative. Sequenced sample: PBMCs. The rearrangement uses TRBV6-4 and TRBJ2-3; TRBD2 agrees at 7 bases. Here the CDR3 DNA reads TGTGCCAGCAGCCATAACCCTAGCGGAAGCACAGATACGCAGTATTTT. Its protein product is CASSHNPSGSTDTQYF.